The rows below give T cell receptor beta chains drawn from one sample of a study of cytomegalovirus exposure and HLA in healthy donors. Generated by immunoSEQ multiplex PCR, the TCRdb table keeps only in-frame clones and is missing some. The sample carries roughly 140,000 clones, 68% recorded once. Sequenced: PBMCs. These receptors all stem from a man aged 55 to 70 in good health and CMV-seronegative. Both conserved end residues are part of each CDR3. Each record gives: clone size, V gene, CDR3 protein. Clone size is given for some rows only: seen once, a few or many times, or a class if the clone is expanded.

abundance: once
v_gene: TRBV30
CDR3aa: CAWTGQGNYGYTF

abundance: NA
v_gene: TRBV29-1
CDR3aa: CSVVGATDTQYF

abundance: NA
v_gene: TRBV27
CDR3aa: CASSPVIAGDNEQFF

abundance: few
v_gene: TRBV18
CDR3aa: CASSPNRMNTEAFF

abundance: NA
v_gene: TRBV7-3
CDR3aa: CASSLTGQPYEQYF

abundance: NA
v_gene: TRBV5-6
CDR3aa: CASSPSTSGRGETQYF

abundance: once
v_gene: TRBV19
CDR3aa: CASSIAVTGFEQYF

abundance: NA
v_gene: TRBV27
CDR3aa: CASSLQGGGTEAFF

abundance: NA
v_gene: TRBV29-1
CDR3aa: CSVEEGQNMNTEAFF

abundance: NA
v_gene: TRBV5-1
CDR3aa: CASSGSSPLYEQYF

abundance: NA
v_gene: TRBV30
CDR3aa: CAWSDRGRQYF

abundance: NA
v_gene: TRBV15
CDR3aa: CATSSRQGGNTIYF

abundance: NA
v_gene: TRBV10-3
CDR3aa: CAISESGREETQYF

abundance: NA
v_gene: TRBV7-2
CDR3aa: CASSSQTGAREQYF

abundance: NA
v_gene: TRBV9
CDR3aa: CASSVASSYNEQFF

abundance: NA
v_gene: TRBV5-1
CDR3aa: CASSPTGQTFELFF

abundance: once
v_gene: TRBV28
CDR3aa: CASSSPSRETQYF

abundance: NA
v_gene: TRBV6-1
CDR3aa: CASRAMSSYEQYF

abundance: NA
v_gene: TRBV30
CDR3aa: CAWSVAGVDTQYF

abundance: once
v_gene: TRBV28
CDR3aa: CASSFYSEAFF

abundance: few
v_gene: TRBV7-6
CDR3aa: CASSPAPGRAGELFF

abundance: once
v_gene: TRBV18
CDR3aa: CASSPGPTPLMKQYF

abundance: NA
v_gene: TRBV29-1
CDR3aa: CSVKSAARSSYEQYF

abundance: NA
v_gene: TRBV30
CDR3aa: CAWGGWEGETQYF

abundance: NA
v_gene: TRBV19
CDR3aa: CASNSPGTSGAAQYF

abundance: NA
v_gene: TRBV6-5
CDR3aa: CASSYGRGYGYTF

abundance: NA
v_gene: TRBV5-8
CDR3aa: CASSLRHQEQFF

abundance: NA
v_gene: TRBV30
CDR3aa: CAWSPDTLNQPQHF

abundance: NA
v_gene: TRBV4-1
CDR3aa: CASSQETSGRSEQYF

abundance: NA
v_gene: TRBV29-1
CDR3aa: CSVETGNGYTF